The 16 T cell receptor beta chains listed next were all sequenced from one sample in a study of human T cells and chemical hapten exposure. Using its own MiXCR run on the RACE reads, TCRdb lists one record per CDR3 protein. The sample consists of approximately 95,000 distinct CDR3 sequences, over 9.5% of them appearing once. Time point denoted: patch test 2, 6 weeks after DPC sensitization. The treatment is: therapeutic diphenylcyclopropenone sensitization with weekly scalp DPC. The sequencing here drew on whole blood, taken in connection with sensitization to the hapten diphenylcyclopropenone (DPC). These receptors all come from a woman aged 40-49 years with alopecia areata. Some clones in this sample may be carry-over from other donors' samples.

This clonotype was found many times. This CDR3 is CSVRTGQETQYF. Written as DNA, the CDR3 is TGCAGCGTTCGGACAGGGCAAGAGACCCAGTACTTC. The chain uses TRBV29-1 and TRBJ2-5; TRBD1 agrees at 8 bases. The CDR3 spans 12 residues. Germline-derived CDR1 and CDR2 are SQVTM and ANQGSEA. Germline trimming cut 5 bases from V and 2 bases from J; bases unmatched to any gene: 1.

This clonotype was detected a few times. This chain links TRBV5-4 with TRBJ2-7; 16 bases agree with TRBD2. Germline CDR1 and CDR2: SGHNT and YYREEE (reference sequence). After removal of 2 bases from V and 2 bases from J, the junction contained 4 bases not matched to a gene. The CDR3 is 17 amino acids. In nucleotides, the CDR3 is TGTGCCAGCAGCTTCGGGACTAGCGGGGGGGCCGCCTACGAGCAGTACTTC. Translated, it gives CASSFGTSGGAAYEQYF.

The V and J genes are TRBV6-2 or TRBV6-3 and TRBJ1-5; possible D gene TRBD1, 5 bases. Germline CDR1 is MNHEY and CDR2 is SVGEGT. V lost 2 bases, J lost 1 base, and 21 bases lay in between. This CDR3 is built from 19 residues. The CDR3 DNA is TGTGCCAGCAGTTACCTACGATTGGGGCCTGGACAAAGCAATCAGCCCCAGCATTTT. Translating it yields CASSYLRLGPGQSNQPQHF.

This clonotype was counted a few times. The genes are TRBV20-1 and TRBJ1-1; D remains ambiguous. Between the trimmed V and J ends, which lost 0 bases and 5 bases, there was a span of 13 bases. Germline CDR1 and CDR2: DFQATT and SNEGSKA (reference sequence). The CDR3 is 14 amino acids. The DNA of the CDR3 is TGCAGTGCTAGAGAAGAGTGGATTCGGACTGAAGCTTTCTTT. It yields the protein CSAREEWIRTEAFF.

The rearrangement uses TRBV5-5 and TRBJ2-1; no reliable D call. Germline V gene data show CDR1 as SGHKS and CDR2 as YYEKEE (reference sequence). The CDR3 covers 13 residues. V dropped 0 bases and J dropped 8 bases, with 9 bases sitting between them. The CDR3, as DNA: TGTGCCAGCAGCTTGGTGCCCCCCGATGAGCAGTTCTTC. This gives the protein CASSLVPPDEQFF.

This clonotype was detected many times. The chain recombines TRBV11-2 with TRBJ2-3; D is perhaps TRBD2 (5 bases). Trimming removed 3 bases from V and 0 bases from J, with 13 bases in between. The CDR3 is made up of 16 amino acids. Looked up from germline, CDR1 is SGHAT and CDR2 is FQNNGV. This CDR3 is CASSLGLRTSTDTQYF. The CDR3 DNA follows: TGTGCCAGCAGCTTGGGCTTGCGGACTAGCACAGATACGCAGTATTTT.

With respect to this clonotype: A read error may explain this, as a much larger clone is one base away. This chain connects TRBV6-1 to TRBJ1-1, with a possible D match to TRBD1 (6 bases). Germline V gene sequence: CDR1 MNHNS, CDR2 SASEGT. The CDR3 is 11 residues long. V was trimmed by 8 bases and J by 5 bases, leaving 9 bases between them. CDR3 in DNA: TGTGCCAGCGGGACAAGGACTGAAGCTTTCTTT. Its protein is CASGTRTEAFF.

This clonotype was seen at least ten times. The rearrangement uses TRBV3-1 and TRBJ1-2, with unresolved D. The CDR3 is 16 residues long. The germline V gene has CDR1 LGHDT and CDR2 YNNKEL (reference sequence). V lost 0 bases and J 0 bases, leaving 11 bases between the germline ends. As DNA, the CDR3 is TGTGCCAGCAGCCAAGATTTAGGACGGACTAACTATGGCTACACCTTC. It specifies CASSQDLGRTNYGYTF.

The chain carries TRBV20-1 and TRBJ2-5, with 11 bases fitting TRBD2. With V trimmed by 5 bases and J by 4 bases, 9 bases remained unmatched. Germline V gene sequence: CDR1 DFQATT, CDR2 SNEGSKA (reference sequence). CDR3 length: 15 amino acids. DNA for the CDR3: TGCAGTGCTGAAAATAGCGGGGGGGCCAGAGAGACCCAGTACTTC. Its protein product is CSAENSGGARETQYF.

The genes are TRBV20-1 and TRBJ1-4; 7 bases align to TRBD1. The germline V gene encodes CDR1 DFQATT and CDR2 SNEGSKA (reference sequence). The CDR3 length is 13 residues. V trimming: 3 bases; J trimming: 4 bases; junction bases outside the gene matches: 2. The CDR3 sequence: CSASRDSNEKLFF. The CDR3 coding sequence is TGCAGTGCTAGCCGGGACAGTAATGAAAAACTGTTTTTT.

The CDR3 DNA reads TGCAGCGTTGAAGGGCAAACCGGGGAGCTGTTTTTT. Amino acids: CSVEGQTGELFF. The rearrangement joins TRBV29-1 to TRBJ2-2, with D hard to call. V lost 1 base, J lost 5 bases, and 5 bases lay in between. The CDR3 is made up of 12 amino acids. The germline V gene has CDR1 SQVTM and CDR2 ANQGSEA.

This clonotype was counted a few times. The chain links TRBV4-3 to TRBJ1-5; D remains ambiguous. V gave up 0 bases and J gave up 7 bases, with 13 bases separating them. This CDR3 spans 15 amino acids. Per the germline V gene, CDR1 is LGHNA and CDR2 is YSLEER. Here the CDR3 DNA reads TGCGCCAGCAGCCAAGAAGGGCGGCCGGGGCAGCCCCAGCATTTT. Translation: CASSQEGRPGQPQHF.

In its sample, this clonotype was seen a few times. The CDR3 region is CSARGGLQETQYF. In nucleotides, the CDR3 is TGCAGTGCTAGAGGGGGTTTACAAGAGACCCAGTACTTC. V gene TRBV20-1 combines with J gene TRBJ2-5; no clear D. The germline CDR1 and CDR2 sequences are DFQATT and SNEGSKA (reference sequence). The CDR3 has 13 residues. V lost 1 base to trimming and J lost 2 bases, with 8 bases between them.

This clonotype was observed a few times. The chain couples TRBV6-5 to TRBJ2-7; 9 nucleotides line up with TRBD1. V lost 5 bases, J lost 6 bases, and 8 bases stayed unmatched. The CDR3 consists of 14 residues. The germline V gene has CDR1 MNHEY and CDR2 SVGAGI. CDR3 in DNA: TGTGCCAGCAGTGGGGGACAGGGAGGAAGCGAGCAGTACTTC. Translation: CASSGGQGGSEQYF.

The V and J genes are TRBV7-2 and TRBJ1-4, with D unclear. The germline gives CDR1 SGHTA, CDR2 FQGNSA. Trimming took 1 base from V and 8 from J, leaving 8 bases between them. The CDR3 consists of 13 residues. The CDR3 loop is CASSLVVVEKLFF. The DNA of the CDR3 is TGTGCCAGCAGCTTAGTTGTCGTGGAAAAACTGTTTTTT.

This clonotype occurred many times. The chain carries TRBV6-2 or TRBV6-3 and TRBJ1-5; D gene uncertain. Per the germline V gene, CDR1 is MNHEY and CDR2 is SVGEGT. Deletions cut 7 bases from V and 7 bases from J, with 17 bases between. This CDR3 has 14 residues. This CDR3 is CASTTGGFNQPQHF. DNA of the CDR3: TGTGCCAGCACCACGGGTGGGTTCAACCAGCCCCAGCATTTT.